The entry below describes one T cell receptor beta chain. Its cognate antigen is unknown. The sample is drawn from a study of cytomegalovirus exposure and HLA in healthy donors. Study-level findings and limits: Later findings reportedly placed an Asian-associated ancestry cluster below the roughly 690-donor mean for N-insertions. An observed cluster of highly shared sequence variants was recorded as a likely sequencing artifact. Presence/absence analyses assumed roughly uniform sequencing depth across donors, which may not hold.

CDR1 and CDR2 (germline): MDHEN, SYDVKM. There are 12 residues in the CDR3. V lost 6 bases and J lost 6, with 11 bases in between. A multiplex PCR was run with 60 Vbeta primers and 13 Jbeta primers. Libraries were prepared by immunoSEQ multiplex PCR; TCRdb keeps only in-frame clonotypes and omits some of them. In the table there are roughly 200,000 clones, over 60% of which are singletons. The V and J genes are TRBV28 and TRBJ1-2, with D uncertain. Specimen: PBMCs. The origin of this receptor is a man between 18 and 29 years old in good health and CMV-seronegative. The DNA of the CDR3 is TGTGCCAGCAGCTCTGTGGGCGATGGCTACACCTTC. As protein: CASSSVGDGYTF.